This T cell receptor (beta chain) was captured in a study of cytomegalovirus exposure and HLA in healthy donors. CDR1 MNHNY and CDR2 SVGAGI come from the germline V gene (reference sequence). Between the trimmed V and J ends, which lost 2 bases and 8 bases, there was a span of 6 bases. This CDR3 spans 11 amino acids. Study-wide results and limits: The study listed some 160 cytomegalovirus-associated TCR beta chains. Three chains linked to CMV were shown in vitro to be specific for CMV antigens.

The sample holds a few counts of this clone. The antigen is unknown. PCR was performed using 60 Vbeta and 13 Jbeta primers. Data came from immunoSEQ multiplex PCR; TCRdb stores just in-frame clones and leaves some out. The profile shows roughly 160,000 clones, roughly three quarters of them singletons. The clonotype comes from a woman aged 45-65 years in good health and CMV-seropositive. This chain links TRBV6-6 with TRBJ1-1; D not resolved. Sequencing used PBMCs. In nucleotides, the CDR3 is TGTGCCAGCAGTTACCTAATGGAAGCTTTCTTT. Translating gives CASSYLMEAFF.